This T cell receptor (beta chain) was observed in a study of beta chain features in type 1 diabetes. Study-level findings and limits: Within each of all four CD4+ subsets, Type 1 diabetes patients had TCRB CDR3s that were moderately but significantly shorter. It was not settled here whether HLA type affects TCRB rearrangement. The naive, central memory and Treg TCRB repertoires of patients appeared to be more similar to one another than those of healthy donors.

Between the trimmed V and J ends, which lost 2 bases and 0 bases, there was a span of 12 bases. The CDR3 is 15 amino acids. Germline values: CDR1 SGHRS, CDR2 YFSETQ. The authors obtained over 95% purity in all sorted populations. As for this clone: What it recognizes is unknown.

Expressed TCRB transcripts were sequenced because the entire RNA isolate underwent reverse transcription. Here immunoSEQ multiplex PCR was the method, and the copy in TCRdb shows in-frame clones only, minus some. The data contain under 20,000 clones, approximately 68% of them seen just once; the ten biggest clones take up 2% to 2.5%. V is TRBV5-1 and J is TRBJ2-7, with D possibly matching TRBD2 (6 bases). The clonotype originates from a young man with type 1 diabetes. What was sequenced was Tregs from blood. Written as DNA, the CDR3 is TGCGCCAGCAGCTTAACTAGCCAATCCTCCTACGAGCAGTACTTC. It codes for CASSLTSQSSYEQYF.